This is a list of T cell receptor beta chains from one sample in a study of long-term antiretroviral therapy in people with HIV. Sequencing was performed with immunoSEQ multiplex PCR; in TCRdb, only in-frame clones are kept and a portion is missing. This repertoire shows tens of thousands of clones, 70% to 85% found once; its top ten account for about 2.4%. The sample here was unsorted PBMCs, taken 3 years after starting antiretroviral therapy. The receptors here all came from a man aged 50-60 years with HIV. Both conserved end residues are part of each CDR3. A D gene is named only where the DNA matches it firmly. Clone size is given for some rows only: seen once, a few or many times, or a class if the clone is expanded.

j_call,v_call,d_call,clone_size,cdr3_aa,cdr3_nt
TRBJ2-7,TRBV5-6,TRBD2,.,CASSPGTSGSSYEQYF,TGTGCCAGCAGCCCCGGGACTAGCGGGAGTTCCTACGAGCAGTACTTC
TRBJ2-1,TRBV4-1,.,.,CASSHIYNEQFF,TGCGCCAGCAGCCATATTTACAATGAGCAGTTCTTC
TRBJ1-4,TRBV7-2,TRBD1,.,CASRTSTGGAEKLFF,TGTGCCAGCAGAACGTCAACAGGGGGGGCCGAAAAACTGTTTTTT
TRBJ2-7,TRBV5-1,.,.,CASSFGGLGKGAYEQYF,TGCGCCAGCAGCTTCGGGGGGCTGGGGAAAGGGGCCTACGAGCAGTACTTC
TRBJ1-1,TRBV19,TRBD1,.,CASSHRDSYTEAFF,TGTGCCAGTAGTCACCGGGACAGTTACACTGAAGCTTTCTTT
TRBJ1-2,TRBV5-6,.,.,CASSLASGGSGYTF,TGTGCCAGCAGCTTGGCCTCGGGGGGTTCTGGCTACACCTTC
TRBJ2-5,TRBV5-8,.,.,CASSLGVYQETQYF,TGTGCCAGCAGCTTGGGGGTTTACCAAGAGACCCAGTACTTC
TRBJ2-2,TRBV7-9,TRBD1,.,CASSFRDRGNTGELFF,TGTGCCAGCAGCTTCCGGGACAGGGGAAACACCGGGGAGCTGTTTTTT
TRBJ1-4,TRBV7-2,TRBD1,.,CASSRQGSTEKLFF,TGTGCCAGCAGCAGACAGGGATCAACTGAAAAACTGTTTTTT
TRBJ1-3,TRBV18,TRBD1,once,CASSPRQGTGNTIYF,TGTGCCAGCTCACCTCGACAGGGTACTGGAAACACCATATATTTT
TRBJ1-2,TRBV6-1,.,once,CASSEWGPDGYTF,TGTGCCAGCAGTGAATGGGGGCCCGATGGCTACACCTTC